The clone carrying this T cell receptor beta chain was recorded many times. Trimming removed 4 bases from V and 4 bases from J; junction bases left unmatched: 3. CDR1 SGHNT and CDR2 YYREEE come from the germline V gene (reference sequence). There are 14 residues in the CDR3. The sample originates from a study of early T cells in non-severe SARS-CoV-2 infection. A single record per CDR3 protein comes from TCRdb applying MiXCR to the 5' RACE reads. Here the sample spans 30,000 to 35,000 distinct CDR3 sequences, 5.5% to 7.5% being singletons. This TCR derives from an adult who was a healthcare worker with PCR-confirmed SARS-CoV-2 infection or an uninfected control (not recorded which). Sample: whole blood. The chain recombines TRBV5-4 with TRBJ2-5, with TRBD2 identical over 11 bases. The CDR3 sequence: CASSPGTSGETQYF. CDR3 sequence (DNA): TGTGCCAGCAGCCCCGGGACTAGCGGAGAGACCCAGTACTTC.